This T cell receptor beta chain was documented in a study of beta chain features in type 1 diabetes. Study-wide results and caveats: The question left open here concerned HLA type influencing TCRB rearrangement.

This CDR3 is built from 14 residues. The germline V gene has CDR1 SGDLS and CDR2 YYNGEE. The junction had 5 bases not matched to a gene; V was cut back by 3 bases and J by 7 bases. This clone was observed a few times. Its antigen is unknown. Markers CD45RO/CCR7/CD25/CD127/CD95/CD27 served to sort CD4+ naive, central memory, regulatory and stem cell-like memory cells. The purity of all sorted populations exceeded 98%. Of the isolated RNA, all was reverse transcribed, and so the sequenced material was expressed TCRB transcripts. Deep immunoSEQ sequencing covered naive, central memory and regulatory T cell samples. Repertoires were generated with immunoSEQ multiplex PCR, while TCRdb's copy carries only in-frame clones and drops some. The sample consists of roughly 300,000 clones, approximately 8% of them appearing once.

This TCR was recovered from a woman in her late teens or twenties in good health. The rearrangement links TRBV9 to TRBJ2-5, with 11 bases matching TRBD2. The sequencing input was central memory CD4+ T cells from blood. CDR3 nucleotides: TGTGCCAGCAGCGGGACTAGCGGGTGGGGGACCCAGTACTTC. It yields the protein CASSGTSGWGTQYF.